A selection of T cell receptor beta chains follows, all from one sample in a study of CD8+ T cells in alopecia areata. Clones were sequenced by immunoSEQ multiplex PCR, and TCRdb holds only the in-frame ones, with some missing. The sample includes around 270,000 clones, roughly 60% of them seen just once. Sequencing used CD4+ T cells sorted from blood, obtained at week 24, from a patient treated with tofacitinib. All receptors derive from a human donor with alopecia areata. Each CDR3 is given with its conserved first and last residue. D genes are given only for firm matches. Rows may omit the clone size; those that give it use once, few, many or a size class.

TRBJ2-7 . . 13 TRBV6-6 TGTGCCAGCACCCGGGAACTCTTTGCCGAGCAGTACTTC CASTRELFAEQYF
TRBJ2-5 . many 14 TRBV19 TGTGCCAGTAGTTTCGCCCTGATCCAAGAGACCCAGTACTTC CASSFALIQETQYF
TRBJ1-1 . few 14 TRBV7-9 TGTGCCAGCAGCTTAGCACCGGGAAACCCTGAAGCTTTCTTT CASSLAPGNPEAFF
TRBJ1-1 . few 13 TRBV5-4 TGTGCCAGCAGCGGGGGCATAAACACTGAAGCTTTCTTT CASSGGINTEAFF
TRBJ2-1 . few 13 TRBV28 TGTGCCAGCAACCAAGACAAAATCATTGAGCAGTTCTTC CASNQDKIIEQFF
TRBJ1-1 . few 13 TRBV7-8 TGTGCCAGCAGCTCCTCTATGAACACTGAAGCTTTCTTT CASSSSMNTEAFF
TRBJ1-2 . . 12 TRBV28 TGTGCCAGCAGCACGACAGGCTATGGCTACACCTTC CASSTTGYGYTF
TRBJ1-2 . . 13 TRBV30 TGTGCCTGGAGTGTAGGGGGAGACTATGGCTACACCTTC CAWSVGGDYGYTF
TRBJ2-5 . once 11 TRBV5-6 TGTGCCAGCAGTGGAGTAAAGACCCAGTACTTC CASSGVKTQYF
TRBJ1-1 . . 14 TRBV7-9 TGTGCCAGCAGCTTAGGCCTCATGGAAACTGAAGCTTTCTTT CASSLGLMETEAFF
TRBJ2-1 TRBD1 . 15 TRBV7-9 TGTGCCAGCAGCCGAGGGACAGCCACCTACAATGAGCAGTTCTTC CASSRGTATYNEQFF
TRBJ1-1 . . 14 TRBV29-1 TGCAGCGTTGAAGCATTGAATCTGAACACTGAAGCTTTCTTT CSVEALNLNTEAFF
TRBJ2-6 . . 16 TRBV7-2 TGTGCCAGCAGCTCCCGGGTTCTCTCTGGGGCCAACGTCCTGACTTTC CASSSRVLSGANVLTF
TRBJ2-1 . few 15 TRBV19 TGTGCCAGTAGTATGGCAGACCACTCCAACAATGAGCAGTTCTTC CASSMADHSNNEQFF
TRBJ2-7 TRBD2 . 13 TRBV28 TGTGCCAGCAGTGGAGCGGGGAGCTACGAGCAGTACTTC CASSGAGSYEQYF
TRBJ2-6 . . 15 TRBV5-1 TGCGCCAGCAGCTTGGGCGGAGTTGGGGCCAACGTCCTGACTTTC CASSLGGVGANVLTF
TRBJ1-5 TRBD1 . 13 TRBV2 TGTGCCAGCACCGGGACAGCCAATCAGCCCCAGCATTTT CASTGTANQPQHF
TRBJ1-2 . . 15 TRBV5-4 TGTGCCAGCAGCCCCTGGGGGCAGGTCGCGTATGGCTACACCTTC CASSPWGQVAYGYTF
TRBJ1-1 TRBD1 . 15 TRBV7-9 TGTGCCAGCAGCTTAGCGGTGGACAGGGCCACTGAAGCTTTCTTT CASSLAVDRATEAFF
TRBJ2-6 TRBD2 many 17 TRBV28 TGTGCCAGCAGACGGCCCCCCTTAGCGGGGGGCATCAACGTCCTGACTTTC CASRRPPLAGGINVLTF
TRBJ2-7 . . 12 TRBV29-1 TGCAGCGTTGGGCAGGGGTGGCACGAGCAGTACTTC CSVGQGWHEQYF
TRBJ2-1 . . 14 TRBV28 TGTGCCAGCCTCGGGGGCCTCTCCTACAATGAGCAGTTCTTC CASLGGLSYNEQFF
TRBJ1-1 . . 14 TRBV29-1 TGCAGCGTTGAATCGCAGGGGCTGAACACTGAAGCTTTCTTT CSVESQGLNTEAFF
TRBJ1-1 . . 16 TRBV5-4 TGTGCCAGCAGCCAGGCCAGGATGGGGGGGAACACTGAAGCTTTCTTT CASSQARMGGNTEAFF
TRBJ1-4 . many 14 TRBV19 TGTGCCAGTAGTATGGCTCGGATGTTCGAAAAACTGTTTTTT CASSMARMFEKLFF
TRBJ1-1 TRBD1 . 13 TRBV5-1 TGCGCCAGCAGCTTGGACAGGGGTACTGAAGCTTTCTTT CASSLDRGTEAFF
TRBJ2-7 . . 14 TRBV15 TGTGCCACCAGCAGATCCAGAAGCTCCTACGAGCAGTACTTC CATSRSRSSYEQYF
TRBJ2-5 . once 19 TRBV4-1 TGCGCCAGCAGCCAAGCCAGTCTACCCCCACGAAGGGTGCAAGAGACCCAGTACTTC CASSQASLPPRRVQETQYF
TRBJ2-5 . . 11 TRBV7-9 TGTGCCAGCAGCTATGGGGAGACCCAGTACTTC CASSYGETQYF
TRBJ2-2 . . 16 TRBV5-1 TGCGCCAGCAGCTTGGATGCGTCGGTGAACACCGGGGAGCTGTTTTTT CASSLDASVNTGELFF
TRBJ2-7 . . 15 TRBV7-9 TGTGCCAGCAGCTTAGAGGCAGAAAACTCCTACGAGCAGTACTTC CASSLEAENSYEQYF
TRBJ2-7 TRBD1 . 14 TRBV7-6 TGTGCCAGCAGCTTGGACAGGGGATCCTACGAGCAGTACTTC CASSLDRGSYEQYF
TRBJ2-3 TRBD2 . 15 TRBV11-1 TGTGCCAGCAGCTTAAGCGGGGGGCCCACAGATACGCAGTATTTT CASSLSGGPTDTQYF
TRBJ2-3 . few 15 TRBV5-4 TGTGCCAGCAGCTTGTGGGAGTCCTACACAGATACGCAGTATTTT CASSLWESYTDTQYF
TRBJ2-7 TRBD2 . 13 TRBV28 TGTGCCAGCGGTAGCGGGGGTGCCTACGAGCAGTACTTC CASGSGGAYEQYF
TRBJ2-4 . . 15 TRBV28 TGTGCCAGCAGTTTATCCACTCTGGCCAAAAACATTCAGTACTTC CASSLSTLAKNIQYF
TRBJ2-7 . . 18 TRBV4-3 TGCGCCAGCAGCCAAGACTTCCCTTTGGGGGGAGGACGCCGCGAGCAGTACTTC CASSQDFPLGGGRREQYF
TRBJ1-5 . . 15 TRBV7-6 TGTGCCAGCAGCTTAGCGCGGGACAACAATCAGCCCCAGCATTTT CASSLARDNNQPQHF
TRBJ2-7 . once 19 TRBV5-1 TGCGCCAGCAGCTTGGCCTCCACGGGGGCTGGGCCTCGGGCCTACGAGCAGTACTTC CASSLASTGAGPRAYEQYF
TRBJ2-7 . few 14 TRBV23-1 TGCGCCAGCAGCCGAGGGACCAGCGTATACGAGCAGTACTTC CASSRGTSVYEQYF
TRBJ1-2 TRBD1 . 13 TRBV30 TGTGCCTGGAGTACCAGGGCAGGGGGCCGCTACACCTTC CAWSTRAGGRYTF
TRBJ2-2 . . 15 TRBV5-1 TGCGCCAGCAGCACCCGGGACCAGAACACCGGGGAGCTGTTTTTT CASSTRDQNTGELFF
TRBJ2-7 . . 15 TRBV30 TGTGCCTGGAGTGTACAAGGGTTTAGCTCCTACGAGCAGTACTTC CAWSVQGFSSYEQYF
TRBJ2-5 . . 18 TRBV27 TGTGCCAGCAAGGGTGCCCGAACAGGGCCCTGGGTCCAAGAGACCCAGTACTTC CASKGARTGPWVQETQYF
TRBJ2-5 . . 15 TRBV30 TGTGCCTGGAGTGTGGGTCAGGCCGTCCAAGAGACCCAGTACTTC CAWSVGQAVQETQYF
TRBJ2-1 . . 17 TRBV27 TGTGCCAGCAGTCCCCTAGTTATGTGGGGGCGGGCCGATGAGCAGTTCTTC CASSPLVMWGRADEQFF
TRBJ2-5 . . 15 TRBV10-3 TGTGCCATCAGTGAGACCGGGACGGATAAAGAGACCCAGTACTTC CAISETGTDKETQYF
TRBJ2-2 . once 15 TRBV29-1 TGCAGCGGCGCGGGACAGATCCGATCTAGGGGGGAGCTGTTTTTT CSGAGQIRSRGELFF
TRBJ2-1 . . 11 TRBV29-1 TGCAGTGCGGGACATTACAATGAGCAGTTCTTC CSAGHYNEQFF
TRBJ2-3 TRBD2 . 16 TRBV29-1 TGCAGTGGGGGTCACCCACTAGCGGGGGTAACAGATACGCAGTATTTT CSGGHPLAGVTDTQYF
TRBJ1-5 . . 14 TRBV30 TGTGCCTGGAGTCCGGGGGGGGGCAATCAGCCCCAGCATTTT CAWSPGGGNQPQHF
TRBJ2-3 . few 13 TRBV6-5 TGTGCCAGCAAAAGGGGCCAAGGTGATACGCAGTATTTT CASKRGQGDTQYF